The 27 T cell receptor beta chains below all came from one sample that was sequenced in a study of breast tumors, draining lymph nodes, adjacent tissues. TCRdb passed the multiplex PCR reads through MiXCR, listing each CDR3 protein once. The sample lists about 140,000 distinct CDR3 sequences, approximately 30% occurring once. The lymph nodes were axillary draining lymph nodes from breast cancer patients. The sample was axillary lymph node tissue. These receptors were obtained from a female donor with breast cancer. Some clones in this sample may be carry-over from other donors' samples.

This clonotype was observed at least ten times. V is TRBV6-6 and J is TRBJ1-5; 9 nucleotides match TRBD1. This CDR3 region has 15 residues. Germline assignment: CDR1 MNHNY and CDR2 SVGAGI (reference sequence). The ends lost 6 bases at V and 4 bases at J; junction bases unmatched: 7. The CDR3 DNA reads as TGTGCCAGCAGGGGTGGGACAGGGAGTAATCAGCCCCAGCATTTT. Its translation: CASRGGTGSNQPQHF.

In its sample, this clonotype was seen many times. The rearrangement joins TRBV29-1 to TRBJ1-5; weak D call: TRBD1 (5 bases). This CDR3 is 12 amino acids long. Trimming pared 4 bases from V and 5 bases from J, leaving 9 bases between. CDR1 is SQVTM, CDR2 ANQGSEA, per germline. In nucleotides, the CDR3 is TGCAGCGTTGGAGGGGTGGATCAGCCCCAGCATTTT. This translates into CSVGGVDQPQHF.

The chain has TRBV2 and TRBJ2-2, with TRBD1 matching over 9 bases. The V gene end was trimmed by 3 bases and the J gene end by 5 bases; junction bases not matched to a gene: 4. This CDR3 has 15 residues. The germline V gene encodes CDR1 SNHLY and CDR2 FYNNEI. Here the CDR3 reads CASSEGQGVTGELFF. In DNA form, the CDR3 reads TGTGCCAGCAGTGAGGGACAGGGAGTGACCGGGGAGCTGTTTTTT.

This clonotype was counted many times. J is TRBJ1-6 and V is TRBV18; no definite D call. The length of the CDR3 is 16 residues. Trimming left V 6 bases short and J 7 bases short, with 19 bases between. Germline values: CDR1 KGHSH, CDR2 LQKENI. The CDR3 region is CASSSPTDPPNSPLHF. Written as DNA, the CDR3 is TGTGCCAGCTCCAGCCCCACTGATCCCCCCAATTCACCCCTCCACTTT. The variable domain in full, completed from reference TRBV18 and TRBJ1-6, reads NAGVMQNPRHLVRRRGQEARLRCSPMKGHSHVYWYRQLPEEGLKFMVYLQKENIIDESGMPKERFSAEFPKEGPSILRIQQVVRGDSAAYFCASSSPTDPPNSPLHFGNGTRLTVT.

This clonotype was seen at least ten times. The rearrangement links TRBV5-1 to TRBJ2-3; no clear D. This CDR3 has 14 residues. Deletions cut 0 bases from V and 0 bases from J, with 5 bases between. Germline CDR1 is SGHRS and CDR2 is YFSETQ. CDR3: CASSLDFSTDTQYF. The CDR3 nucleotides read TGCGCCAGCAGCTTGGATTTCAGCACAGATACGCAGTATTTT.

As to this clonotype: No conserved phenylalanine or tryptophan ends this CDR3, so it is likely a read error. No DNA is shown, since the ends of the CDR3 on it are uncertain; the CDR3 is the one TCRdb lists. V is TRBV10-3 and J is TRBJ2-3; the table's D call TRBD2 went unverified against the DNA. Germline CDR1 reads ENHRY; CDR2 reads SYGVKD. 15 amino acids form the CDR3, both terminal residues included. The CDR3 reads CAVGLTASTDTQYSC.

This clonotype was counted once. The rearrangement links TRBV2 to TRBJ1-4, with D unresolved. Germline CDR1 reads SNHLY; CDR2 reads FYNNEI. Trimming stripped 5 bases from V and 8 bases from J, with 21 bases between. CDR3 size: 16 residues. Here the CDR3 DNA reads TGTGCCAGCAGTCATCCCGACAAGGGTCCCCGCGAAAAACTGTTTTTT. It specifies CASSHPDKGPREKLFF.

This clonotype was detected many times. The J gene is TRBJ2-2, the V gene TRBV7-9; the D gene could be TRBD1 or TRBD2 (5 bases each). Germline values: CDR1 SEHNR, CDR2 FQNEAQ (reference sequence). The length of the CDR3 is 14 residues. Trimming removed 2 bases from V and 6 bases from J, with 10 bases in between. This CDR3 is CASSLLGVSGELFF. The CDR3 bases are TGTGCCAGCAGCTTATTGGGGGTATCCGGGGAGCTGTTTTTT.

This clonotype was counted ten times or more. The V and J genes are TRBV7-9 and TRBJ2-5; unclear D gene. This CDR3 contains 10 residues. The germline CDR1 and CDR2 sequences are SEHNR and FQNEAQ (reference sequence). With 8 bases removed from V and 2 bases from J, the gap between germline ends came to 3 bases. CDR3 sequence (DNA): TGTGCCAGCGGGCAAGAGACCCAGTACTTC. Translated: CASGQETQYF.

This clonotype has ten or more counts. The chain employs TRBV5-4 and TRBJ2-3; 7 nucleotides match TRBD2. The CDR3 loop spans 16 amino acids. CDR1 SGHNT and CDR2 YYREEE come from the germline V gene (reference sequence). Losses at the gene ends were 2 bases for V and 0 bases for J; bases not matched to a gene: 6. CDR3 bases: TGTGCCAGCAGCTTAAAGGCTAGCGGAAGCACAGATACGCAGTATTTT. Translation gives CASSLKASGSTDTQYF.

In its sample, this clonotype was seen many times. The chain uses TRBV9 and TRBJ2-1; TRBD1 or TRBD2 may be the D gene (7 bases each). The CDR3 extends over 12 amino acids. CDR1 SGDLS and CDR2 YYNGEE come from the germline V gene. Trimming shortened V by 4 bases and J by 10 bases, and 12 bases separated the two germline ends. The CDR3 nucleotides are TGTGCCAGCAGCCCAGGGGGGGCAGAGCAGTTCTTC. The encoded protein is CASSPGGAEQFF.

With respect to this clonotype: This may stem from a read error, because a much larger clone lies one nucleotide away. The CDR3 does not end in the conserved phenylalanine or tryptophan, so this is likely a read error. CDR3 residues: CSARAGGPGGELFY. The CDR3 nucleotides are TGCAGTGCTAGAGCGGGGGGGCCGGGCGGGGAGCTGTTTTAT. This chain links TRBV20-1 with TRBJ2-2; 8 bases agree with TRBD2. This CDR3 is built from 14 residues. Germline assignment: CDR1 DFQATT and CDR2 SNEGSKA (reference sequence). The V segment lost 1 base and the J segment 7 bases; nucleotides outside the gene matches: 5.

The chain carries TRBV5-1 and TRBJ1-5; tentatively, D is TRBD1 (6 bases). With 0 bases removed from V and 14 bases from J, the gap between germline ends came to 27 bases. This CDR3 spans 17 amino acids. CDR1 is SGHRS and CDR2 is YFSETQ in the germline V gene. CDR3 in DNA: TGCGCCAGCAGCTTGGGCCCCAGGGGCGGAGGAGGTTACAATGAGCATTTT. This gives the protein CASSLGPRGGGGYNEHF.

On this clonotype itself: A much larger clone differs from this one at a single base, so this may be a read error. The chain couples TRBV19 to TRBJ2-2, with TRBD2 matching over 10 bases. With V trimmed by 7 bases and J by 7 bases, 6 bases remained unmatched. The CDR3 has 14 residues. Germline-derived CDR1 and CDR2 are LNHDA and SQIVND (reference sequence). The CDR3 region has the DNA TGTGCCAGTAAGCGGGGGGGCCAGATCGGGGAGCTGTTTTTT. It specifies CASKRGGQIGELFF.

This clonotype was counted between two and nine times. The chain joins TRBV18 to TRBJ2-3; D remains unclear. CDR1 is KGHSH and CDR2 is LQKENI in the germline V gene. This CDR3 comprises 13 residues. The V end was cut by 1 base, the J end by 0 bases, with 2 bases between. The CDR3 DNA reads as TGTGCCAGCTCACCACATAGCACAGATACGCAGTATTTT. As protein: CASSPHSTDTQYF.

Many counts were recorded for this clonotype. CDR3 in amino acids: CASKHGTANNQPQHF. CDR3 nucleotide sequence: TGTGCCAGCAAGCATGGGACAGCCAACAATCAGCCCCAGCATTTT. The chain couples TRBV12-3 or TRBV12-4 to TRBJ1-5; TRBD1 aligns across 7 bases. CDR3 length equals 15 residues. V trimming: 7 bases; J trimming: 3 bases; junction bases outside the gene matches: 9.

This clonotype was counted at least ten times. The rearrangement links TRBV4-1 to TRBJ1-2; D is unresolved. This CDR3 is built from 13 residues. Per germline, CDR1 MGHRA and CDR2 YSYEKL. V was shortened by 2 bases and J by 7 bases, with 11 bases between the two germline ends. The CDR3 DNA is TGCGCCAGCAGCCAACCCCGAGGGTCTGGCTACACCTTC. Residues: CASSQPRGSGYTF.

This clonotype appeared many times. DNA of the CDR3: TGTGCCACCAGCAGAAGCAGTTACTATAATTCACCCCTCCACTTT. It encodes CATSRSSYYNSPLHF. This sequence joins TRBV15 and TRBJ1-6; D uncertain. V lost 2 bases and J 3 bases, leaving 8 bases between the germline ends. CDR3 length equals 15 residues. CDR1 LNHNV and CDR2 YYDKDF come from the germline V gene (reference sequence).

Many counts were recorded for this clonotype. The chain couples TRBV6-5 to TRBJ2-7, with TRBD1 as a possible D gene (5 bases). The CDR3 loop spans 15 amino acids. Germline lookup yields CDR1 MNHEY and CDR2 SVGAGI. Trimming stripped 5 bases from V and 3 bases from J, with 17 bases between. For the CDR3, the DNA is TGTGCCAGCAGTCACGGACACTCAGAGTTCTACGAGCAGTACTTC. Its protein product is CASSHGHSEFYEQYF.

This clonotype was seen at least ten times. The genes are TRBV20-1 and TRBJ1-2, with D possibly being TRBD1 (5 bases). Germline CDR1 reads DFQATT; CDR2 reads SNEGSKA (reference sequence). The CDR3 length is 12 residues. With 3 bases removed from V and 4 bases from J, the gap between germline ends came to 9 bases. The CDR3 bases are TGCAGTGCTAGTTGGGGGACCTATGGCTACACCTTC. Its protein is CSASWGTYGYTF.

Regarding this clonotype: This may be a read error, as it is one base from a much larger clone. DNA for the CDR3: TGTGCCATCAGGACAGGAGAGGCCCAGTACTTC. Protein product: CAIRTGEAQYF. V and J are TRBV10-3 and TRBJ2-5, with TRBD1 as a possible D gene (6 bases). CDR1 and CDR2 (germline): ENHRY, SYGVKD. CDR3 length equals 11 residues.

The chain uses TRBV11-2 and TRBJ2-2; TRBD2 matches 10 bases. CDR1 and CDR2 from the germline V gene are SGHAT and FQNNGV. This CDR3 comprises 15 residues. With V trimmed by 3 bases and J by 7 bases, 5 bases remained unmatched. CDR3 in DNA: TGTGCCAGCAGCTTCGGGACTAGCGATCACGGGGAGCTGTTTTTT. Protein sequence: CASSFGTSDHGELFF.

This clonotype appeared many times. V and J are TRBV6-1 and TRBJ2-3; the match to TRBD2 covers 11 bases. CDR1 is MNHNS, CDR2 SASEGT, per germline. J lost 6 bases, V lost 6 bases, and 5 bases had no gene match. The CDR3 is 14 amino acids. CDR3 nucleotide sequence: TGTGCCAGCAGGATAGCGGGGGGGACGGATACGCAGTATTTT. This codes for CASRIAGGTDTQYF.

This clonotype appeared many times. Here the CDR3 DNA reads TGCAGTGCTAGAGGGTCCGCCAACGGGGAGCTGTTTTTT. Its translation: CSARGSANGELFF. The gene calls are TRBV20-1 and TRBJ2-2; D unresolved. The V gene lost 1 base and the J gene lost 7 bases, with 10 bases spanning the gap. This CDR3 region has 13 residues. CDR1 and CDR2 from the germline V gene are DFQATT and SNEGSKA (reference sequence).

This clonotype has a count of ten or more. The CDR3 region is CASSYRGYNYGYTF. The CDR3 bases are TGTGCCAGCAGTTATCGAGGGTATAACTATGGCTACACCTTC. The chain recombines TRBV6-2 or TRBV6-3 with TRBJ1-2; D not certain. CDR3 size: 14 residues. CDR1 and CDR2 from the germline V gene are MNHEY and SVGEGT. With 3 bases removed from V and 1 base from J, the gap between germline ends came to 9 bases.

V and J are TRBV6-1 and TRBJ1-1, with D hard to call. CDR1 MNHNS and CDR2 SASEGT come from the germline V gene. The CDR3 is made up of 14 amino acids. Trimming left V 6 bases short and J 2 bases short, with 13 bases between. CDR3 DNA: TGTGCCAGCAGGGCCCTCCCACGAAACACTGAAGCTTTCTTT. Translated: CASRALPRNTEAFF.

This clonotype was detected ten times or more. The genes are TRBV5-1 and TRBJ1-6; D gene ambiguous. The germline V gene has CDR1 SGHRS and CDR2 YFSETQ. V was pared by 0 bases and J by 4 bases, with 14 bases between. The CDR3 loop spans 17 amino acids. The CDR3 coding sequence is TGCGCCAGCAGCTTGGTTTCTTTATCGAGTTATAATTCACCCCTCCACTTT. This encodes CASSLVSLSSYNSPLHF.